The clone carrying this TCR beta chain has just a few counts. Its antigen is undetermined. These data originate in a study of T-cell memory formation after mild COVID-19. Study-wide findings and caveats: Whether second-wave clones peaking at day 37 were SARS-CoV-2 specific went unconfirmed.

This CDR3 comprises 13 residues. The V and J ends lost 5 bases and 4 bases, in that order; junction bases with no gene match: 4. TCR alpha and TCR beta cDNA libraries with sample barcodes and UMIs came from 5'RACE using constant-segment primers. TCRdb ran MiXCR on the 5' RACE reads and lists one entry per CDR3 protein. The sample consists of approximately 290,000 distinct CDR3 sequences, approximately 19% of them appearing once. The chain uses TRBV12-3 or TRBV12-4 and TRBJ2-5, with 7 bases matching TRBD1. The sample consisted of PBMCs or a T cell subset sorted from them (not recorded which). This receptor was taken from a man aged 18-30 years who had mild COVID-19 (a few samples of this study predate the infection). Cell type and time point are not known. CDR3 bases: TGTGCCAGCAGTGCCCAGGGGGTAGAGACCCAGTACTTC. It codes for CASSAQGVETQYF.